This TCR beta chain emerged from a study of CD8 T cells in ankylosing spondylitis. Overall study findings and caveats: Blood from ankylosing spondylitis patients appeared to carry a characteristic roughly 8-variant TCR beta motif.

Making use of molecular barcodes, quantitative 5'-RACE generated TCR beta libraries. TCRdb used MiXCR to reprocess the 5' RACE reads, holding one entry per CDR3 protein. Altogether roughly 120,000 distinct CDR3 sequences are present, 7% being singletons, with the ten largest covering 9% to 15%. This clonotype was seen many times. Its antigen is not known. Deletions cut 3 bases from V and 8 bases from J, with 16 bases between. Germline values: CDR1 LGHNA, CDR2 YSLEER. The CDR3 covers 14 residues. The specimen sequenced was blood, either unsorted or a sorted T cell fraction (not recorded which). The source of this sequence is a male donor with ankylosing spondylitis or in good health (not recorded which). The gene calls are TRBV4-3 and TRBJ2-5; D is undetermined. CDR3 sequence (DNA): TGCGCCAGCAGCCAGGATCCCGGGCAAACAACCCAGTACTTC. Translation: CASSQDPGQTTQYF.